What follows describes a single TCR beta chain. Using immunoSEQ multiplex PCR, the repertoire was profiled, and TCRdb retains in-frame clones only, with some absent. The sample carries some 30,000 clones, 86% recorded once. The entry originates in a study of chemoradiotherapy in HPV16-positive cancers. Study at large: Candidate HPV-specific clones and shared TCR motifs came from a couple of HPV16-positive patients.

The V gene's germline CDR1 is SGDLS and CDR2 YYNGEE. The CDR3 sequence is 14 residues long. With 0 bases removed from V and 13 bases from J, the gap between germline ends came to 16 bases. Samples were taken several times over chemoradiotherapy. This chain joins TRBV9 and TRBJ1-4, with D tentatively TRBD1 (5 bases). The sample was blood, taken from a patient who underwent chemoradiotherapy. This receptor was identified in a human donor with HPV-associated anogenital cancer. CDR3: CASSVDGGTSGLFF. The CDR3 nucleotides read TGTGCCAGCAGCGTAGACGGGGGAACTTCCGGACTGTTTTTT.